This TCR beta chain came from a study of T cell responses to AZD1222 COVID-19 vaccine. Whole-study findings and limits: Just 5 to 7 AZD1222 recipients were seropositive at baseline. Vaccination with two AZD1222 doses was followed by a rise in Spike-specific TCR breadth and depth. Nearly half of the spike-specific TCRs reportedly recognize variant regions that carry no mutations.

Sequenced by immunoSEQ multiplex PCR; TCRdb stores in-frame clones only, minus some. The sample consists of roughly 42,000 clones, just over 85% of them appearing once. Worth noting for this clone: Its antigen is still unknown.

The CDR3 is 16 residues long. CDR1 and CDR2 from the germline V gene are SGHDT and YYEEEE. The germline V and J ends were trimmed by 0 bases and 1 base, with 10 bases remaining between them. Sample: peripheral blood, taken 28 days after the second dose of the MenACWY control vaccine. The rearrangement links TRBV5-6 to TRBJ2-2, with D possibly matching TRBD1 (5 bases). This clonotype originated in an adult who received the MenACWY meningococcal vaccine as a control. CDR3 region: CASSLGAGWNTGELFF. In DNA form, the CDR3 reads TGTGCCAGCAGCTTGGGGGCAGGGTGGAACACCGGGGAGCTGTTTTTT.